The clone carrying this TCR beta chain has only one observation. The antigen is undetermined. The data originate from a study of OX40 agonist ivuxolimab in advanced cancers. Study background: Patients received ivuxolimab, an intravenous treatment, every 2 weeks at 0.01 to 10 mg/kg. Among those enrolled, mean age was approximately 60 years (range about 23 to 80) and about 82% were male. Patients undergoing dose escalation presented with hepatocellular carcinoma, melanoma, renal cell or head and neck cancer. General observations from the study: In CD8+ T cells, expanded clones were on average more numerous than in CD4+.

Germline-derived CDR1 and CDR2 are KGHSH and LQKENI. Unmatched junction bases numbered 3, after V lost 5 bases and J lost 4 bases. The CDR3 runs to 13 residues. Some clones are missing from TCRdb's copy, which holds only in-frame ones; the method was immunoSEQ multiplex PCR. The sample lists 53,000 or so clones, over 70% occurring once. The sample here was CD4+ or CD8+ T cells sorted from blood, taken in a trial of the OX40 agonist ivuxolimab. The chain is built from TRBV18 and TRBJ1-1, with 8 bases matching TRBD1. This sequence was found in an adult with an advanced solid tumor such as melanoma, head and neck, liver or kidney cancer. This CDR3 reads CASSGQGGTEAFF. CDR3 DNA: TGTGCCAGCTCAGGACAGGGAGGCACTGAAGCTTTCTTT.